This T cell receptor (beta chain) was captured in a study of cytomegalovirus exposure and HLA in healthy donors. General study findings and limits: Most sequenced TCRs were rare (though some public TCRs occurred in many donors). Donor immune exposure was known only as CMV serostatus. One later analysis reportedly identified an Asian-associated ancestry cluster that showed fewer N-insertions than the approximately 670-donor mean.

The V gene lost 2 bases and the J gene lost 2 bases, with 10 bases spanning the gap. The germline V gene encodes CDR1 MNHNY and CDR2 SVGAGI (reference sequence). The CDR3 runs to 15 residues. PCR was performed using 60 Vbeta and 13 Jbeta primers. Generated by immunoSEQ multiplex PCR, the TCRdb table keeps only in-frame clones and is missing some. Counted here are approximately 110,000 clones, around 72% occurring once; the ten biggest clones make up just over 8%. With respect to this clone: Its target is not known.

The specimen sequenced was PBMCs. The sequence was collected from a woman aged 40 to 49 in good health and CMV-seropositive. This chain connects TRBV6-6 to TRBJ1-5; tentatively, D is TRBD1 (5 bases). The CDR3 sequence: CASSYGRVRNQPQHF. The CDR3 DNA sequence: TGTGCCAGCAGTTACGGCAGGGTGCGCAATCAGCCCCAGCATTTT.